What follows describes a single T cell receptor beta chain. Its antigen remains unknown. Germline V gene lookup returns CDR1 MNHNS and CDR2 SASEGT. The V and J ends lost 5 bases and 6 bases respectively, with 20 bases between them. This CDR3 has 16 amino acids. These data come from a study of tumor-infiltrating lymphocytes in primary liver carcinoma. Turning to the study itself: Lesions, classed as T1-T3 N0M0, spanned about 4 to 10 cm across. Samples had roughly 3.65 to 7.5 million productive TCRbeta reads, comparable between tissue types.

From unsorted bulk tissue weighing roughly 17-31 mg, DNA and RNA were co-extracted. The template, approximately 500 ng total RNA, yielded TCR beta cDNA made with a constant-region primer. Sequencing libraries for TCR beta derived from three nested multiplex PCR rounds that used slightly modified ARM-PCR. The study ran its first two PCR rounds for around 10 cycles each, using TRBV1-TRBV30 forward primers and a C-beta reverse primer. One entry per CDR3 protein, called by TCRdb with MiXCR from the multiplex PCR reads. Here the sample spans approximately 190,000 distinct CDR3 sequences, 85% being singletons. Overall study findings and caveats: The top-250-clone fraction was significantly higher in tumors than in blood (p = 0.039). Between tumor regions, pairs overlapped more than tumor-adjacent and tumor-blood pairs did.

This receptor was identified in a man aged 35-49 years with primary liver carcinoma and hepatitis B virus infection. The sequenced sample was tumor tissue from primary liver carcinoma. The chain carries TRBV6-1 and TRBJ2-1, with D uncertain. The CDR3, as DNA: TGTGCCAGCAGTACTCAGGAGCTAGTGGGAAGCAATGAGCAGTTCTTC. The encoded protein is CASSTQELVGSNEQFF.